The source of this TCR beta chain is a study of blood T cell repertoires in COVID-19. The germline gives CDR1 MNHEY, CDR2 SMNVEV (reference sequence). The CDR3 contains 14 residues. The V and J ends lost 4 bases and 2 bases respectively, with 12 bases between them. Participants spanned ages roughly 18 to 95 years and resided in roughly 22 US areas. In assigning cohorts, the study relied on participant-reported clinical history. It was within 2 weeks before study entry that exposed participants met a COVID-19 case. Produced via immunoSEQ multiplex PCR; TCRdb's table is partial and in-frame only. This table holds approximately 300,000 clones, approximately 81% found once. This clone was recorded only once. Other DNA sequences from this sample encode an identical CDR3 as well.

Material: PBMCs or T cells enriched from blood (not recorded which). This chain connects TRBV27 to TRBJ2-7, with D perhaps matching TRBD2 (6 bases). The origin of this receptor is a woman aged 25 to 39 who had been exposed to COVID-19. The CDR3 sequence is CASSYGGPTYEQYF. The CDR3 DNA reads TGTGCCAGCAGTTACGGGGGACCGACCTACGAGCAGTACTTC.